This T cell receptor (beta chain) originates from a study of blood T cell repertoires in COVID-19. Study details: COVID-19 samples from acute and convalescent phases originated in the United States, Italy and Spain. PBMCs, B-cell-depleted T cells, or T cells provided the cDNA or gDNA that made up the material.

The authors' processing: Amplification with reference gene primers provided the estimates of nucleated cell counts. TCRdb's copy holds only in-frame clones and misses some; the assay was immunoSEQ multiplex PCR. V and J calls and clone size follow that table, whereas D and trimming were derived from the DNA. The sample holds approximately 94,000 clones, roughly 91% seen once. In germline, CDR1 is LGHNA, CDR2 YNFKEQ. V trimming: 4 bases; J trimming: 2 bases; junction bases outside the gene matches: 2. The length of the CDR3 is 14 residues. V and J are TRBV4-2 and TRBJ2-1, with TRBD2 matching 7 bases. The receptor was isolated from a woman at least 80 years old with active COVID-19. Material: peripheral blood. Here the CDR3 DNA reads TGTGCCAGCAGCCGGGGGGGGGCCTACAATGAGCAGTTCTTC. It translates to CASSRGGAYNEQFF.